Included here is one T cell receptor (beta chain) sequence, with context. This CDR3 is also generated by other DNA sequences in the sample. 60 Vbeta and 13 Jbeta primers were used in PCR. The protocol was immunoSEQ multiplex PCR, while the TCRdb copy is restricted to in-frame clones and leaves out a portion. In the table there are about 130,000 clones, about three quarters of which are singletons. The sample originates from a study of cytomegalovirus exposure and HLA in healthy donors. For the donor in question, CMV serostatus went unrecorded. The CDR3 covers 16 residues. From germline, CDR1 is LGHNA and CDR2 YSLEER. Trimming removed 0 bases from V and 4 bases from J, with 16 bases in between.

This TCR came from a human donor in good health. The chain uses TRBV4-3 and TRBJ2-7, with a possible D match to TRBD1 (5 bases). Specimen: PBMCs. The CDR3 region is CASSQDSRGSLYEQYF. The CDR3, as DNA: TGCGCCAGCAGCCAAGATTCAAGGGGTTCATTATACGAGCAGTACTTC.